Shown below are 9 T cell receptor beta chains from a single sample sequenced in a study of blood T cell repertoires in COVID-19. The data were produced by immunoSEQ multiplex PCR, yet TCRdb's version contains in-frame clones alone and is incomplete. The data show around 150,000 clones, around 79% seen once. The sample was PBMCs or T cells enriched from blood (not recorded which). These TCRs come from a man aged 45 to 65 who had recovered from COVID-19.

The J gene is TRBJ1-2, the V gene TRBV6-5, with D possibly TRBD1 on 6 matching bases. Germline CDR1 MNHEY, CDR2 SVGAGI. The CDR3 contains 14 residues. Trimming pared 6 bases from V and 1 base from J, leaving 12 bases between. DNA for the CDR3: TGTGCCAGCAGCCGCGGACAGCATAACTATGGCTACACCTTC. Encoded protein: CASSRGQHNYGYTF.

The chain combines TRBV25-1 with TRBJ1-4; tentative D call: TRBD1 (6 bases). CDR3 length: 16 amino acids. CDR1 is MGHDK and CDR2 is SYGVNS in the germline V gene. V dropped 1 base and J dropped 2 bases, with 11 bases sitting between them. Here the CDR3 reads CASSELGGGTNEKLFF. CDR3 DNA sequence: TGTGCCAGCAGTGAATTGGGAGGGGGGACTAATGAAAAACTGTTTTTT. The variable domain in full, with the rest retrieved from reference TRBV25-1 and TRBJ1-4, is EADIYQTPRYLVIGTGKKITLECSQTMGHDKMYWYQQDPGMELHLIHYSYGVNSTEKGDLSSESTVSRIRTEHFPLTLESARPSHTSQYLCASSELGGGTNEKLFFGSGTQLSVL.

This chain uses TRBV6-5 with TRBJ2-3; TRBD2 aligns across 7 bases. From germline, CDR1 is MNHEY and CDR2 SVGAGI. Trimming took 0 bases from V and 4 from J; bases not matched to a gene: 7. This CDR3 is built from 16 residues. The CDR3 protein is CASSYSFGTKSDTQYF. DNA for the CDR3: TGTGCCAGCAGTTACTCTTTTGGGACTAAGTCAGATACGCAGTATTTT.

The chain joins TRBV6-5 to TRBJ1-6; 7 positions match TRBD1. V shed 3 bases and J 7 bases; nucleotides not matched to a gene: 9. The CDR3 runs to 16 residues. Germline CDR1 reads MNHEY; CDR2 reads SVGAGI. The CDR3 protein is CASSYPRQGGNSPLHF. The CDR3, as DNA: TGTGCCAGCAGTTATCCAAGACAGGGTGGCAATTCACCCCTCCACTTT.

The CDR3 protein is CASSQLAGPYNEQFF. The CDR3 DNA sequence: TGTGCCAGCAGTCAACTAGCGGGACCCTACAATGAGCAGTTCTTC. This chain links TRBV5-4 with TRBJ2-1; 10 bases map to TRBD2. This CDR3 is built from 15 residues. V lost 5 bases to trimming and J lost 2 bases; unmatched junction nucleotides: 4. CDR1 is SGHNT and CDR2 is YYREEE in the germline V gene (reference sequence).

This chain's CDR3 is CATSDPDRNPYEQYF. In DNA, the CDR3 is TGTGCCACCAGTGACCCGGACAGGAACCCCTACGAGCAGTACTTC. The rearrangement uses TRBV24-1 and TRBJ2-7; TRBD1 aligns across 7 bases. The CDR3 consists of 15 residues. The trim removed 4 bases at V and 2 bases at J, leaving 7 bases unmatched. The germline gives CDR1 KGHDR, CDR2 SFDVKD.

The chain recombines TRBV15 with TRBJ1-1; TRBD1 is a possible D gene (6 bases). Deletions cut 8 bases from V and 4 bases from J, with 14 bases between. CDR3 length equals 13 residues. CDR1 is LNHNV, CDR2 YYDKDF, per germline (reference sequence). CDR3 sequence reads: CATLGGAGTEAFF. CDR3 DNA sequence: TGTGCCACCCTGGGGGGGGCAGGCACTGAAGCTTTCTTT.

This clone was seen only a few times. The chain uses TRBV6-6 and TRBJ1-1, with D possibly being TRBD1 (6 bases). The CDR3 is 16 amino acids. Germline CDR1 and CDR2: MNHNY and SVGAGI (reference sequence). V dropped 5 bases and J dropped 1 base, with 17 bases sitting between them. The CDR3 sequence: CASSRNPTGGNTEAFF. The CDR3 region has the DNA TGTGCCAGCAGTCGAAACCCGACAGGTGGGAACACTGAAGCTTTCTTT.

J is TRBJ2-1 and V is TRBV19, with TRBD1 identical over 9 bases. Germline V lookup: CDR1 LNHDA, CDR2 SQIVND (reference sequence). This CDR3 is built from 16 residues. V lost 4 bases, J lost 6 bases, and 10 bases stayed unmatched. Here the CDR3 DNA reads TGTGCCAGTAGTACCCCCGGGACAGGGATTCTCAATGAGCAGTTCTTC. Protein product: CASSTPGTGILNEQFF.